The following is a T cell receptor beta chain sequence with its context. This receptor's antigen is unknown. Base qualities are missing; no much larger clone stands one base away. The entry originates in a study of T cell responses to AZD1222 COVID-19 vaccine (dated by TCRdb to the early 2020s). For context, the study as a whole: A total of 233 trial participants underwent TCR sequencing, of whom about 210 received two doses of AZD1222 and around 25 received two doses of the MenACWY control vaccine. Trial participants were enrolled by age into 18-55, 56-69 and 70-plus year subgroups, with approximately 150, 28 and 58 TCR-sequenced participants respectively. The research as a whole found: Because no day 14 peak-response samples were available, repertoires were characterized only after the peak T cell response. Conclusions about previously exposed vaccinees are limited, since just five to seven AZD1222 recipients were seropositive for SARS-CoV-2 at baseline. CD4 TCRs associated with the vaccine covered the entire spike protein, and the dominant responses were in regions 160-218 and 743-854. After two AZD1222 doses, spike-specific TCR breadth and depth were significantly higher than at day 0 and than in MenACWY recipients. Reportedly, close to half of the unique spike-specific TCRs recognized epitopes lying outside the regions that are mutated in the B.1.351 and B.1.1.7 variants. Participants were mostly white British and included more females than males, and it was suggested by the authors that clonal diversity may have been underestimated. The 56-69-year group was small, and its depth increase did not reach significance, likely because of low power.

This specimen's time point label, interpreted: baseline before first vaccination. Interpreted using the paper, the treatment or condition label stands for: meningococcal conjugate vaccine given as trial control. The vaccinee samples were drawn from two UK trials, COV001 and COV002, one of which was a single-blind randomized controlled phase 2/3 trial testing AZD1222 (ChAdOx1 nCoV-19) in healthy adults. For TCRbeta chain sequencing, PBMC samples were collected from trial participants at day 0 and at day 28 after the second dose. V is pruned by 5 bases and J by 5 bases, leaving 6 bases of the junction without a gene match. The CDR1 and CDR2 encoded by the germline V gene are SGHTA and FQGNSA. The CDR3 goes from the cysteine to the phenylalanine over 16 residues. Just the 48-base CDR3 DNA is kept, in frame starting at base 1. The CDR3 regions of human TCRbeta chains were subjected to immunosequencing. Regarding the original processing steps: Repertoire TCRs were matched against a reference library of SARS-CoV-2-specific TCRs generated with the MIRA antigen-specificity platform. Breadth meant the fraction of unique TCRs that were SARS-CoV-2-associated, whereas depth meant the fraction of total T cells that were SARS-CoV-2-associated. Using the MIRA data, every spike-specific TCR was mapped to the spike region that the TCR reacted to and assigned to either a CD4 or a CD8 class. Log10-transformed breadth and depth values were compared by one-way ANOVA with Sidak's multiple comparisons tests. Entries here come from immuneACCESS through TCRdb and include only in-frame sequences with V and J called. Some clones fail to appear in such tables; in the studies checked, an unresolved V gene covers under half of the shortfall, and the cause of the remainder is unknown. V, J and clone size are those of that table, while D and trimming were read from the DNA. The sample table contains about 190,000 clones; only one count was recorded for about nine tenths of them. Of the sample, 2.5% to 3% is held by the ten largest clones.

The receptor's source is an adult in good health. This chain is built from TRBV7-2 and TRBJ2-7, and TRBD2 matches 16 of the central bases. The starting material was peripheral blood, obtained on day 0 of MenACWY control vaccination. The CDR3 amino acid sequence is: CASSPMGLAGGDEQYF. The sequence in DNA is TGTGCCAGCAGCCCGATGGGACTAGCGGGAGGGGACGAGCAGTACTTC.